This TCR beta chain was profiled in a study of cytomegalovirus exposure and HLA in healthy donors. All the people who gave samples were healthy bone marrow donors. Primers included in the PCR were 60 Vbeta and 13 Jbeta primers. Sequencing used immunoSEQ multiplex PCR; TCRdb keeps in-frame clones, though not all of them. The table records about 170,000 clones, under 90% of them present only once. The sample was PBMCs. This clonotype was sampled from a male donor in good health and CMV-seronegative.

The CDR3 DNA is TGTGCCAGTAGCCCGCTGGGGAGCGGGGAAACCTACAATGAGCAGTTCTTC. Protein product: CASSPLGSGETYNEQFF. The chain has TRBV19 and TRBJ2-1; TRBD2 aligns across 7 bases. Germline values: CDR1 LNHDA, CDR2 SQIVND (reference sequence). The trim removed 6 bases at V and 2 bases at J, leaving 13 bases unmatched. The CDR3 is 17 amino acids.